Below are 29 T cell receptor beta chains sequenced from a single sample in a study of blood T cell repertoires in COVID-19. Assay used: immunoSEQ multiplex PCR; TCRdb lists only in-frame clones, some missing. The table lists approximately 290,000 clones, over 75% of them singletons. Input material: peripheral blood. These TCRs come from a human donor with COVID-19, enrolled during active disease. The donor label of this sample is uncertain.

V is TRBV30 and J is TRBJ2-5; possible D gene TRBD2, 5 bases. The CDR3 loop spans 15 amino acids. The germline V and J ends were trimmed by 1 base and 5 bases, with 17 bases remaining between them. CDR1 is GTSNPN, CDR2 SVGIG, per germline (reference sequence). This CDR3 reads CAWSGEKGLRETQYF. In nucleotides, the CDR3 is TGTGCCTGGAGTGGGGAGAAGGGTTTGAGGGAGACCCAGTACTTC.

CDR3 in amino acids: CASSLGLAGAETQYF. The CDR3, as DNA: TGTGCCAGCAGCCTAGGACTAGCGGGAGCAGAGACCCAGTACTTC. V and J are TRBV7-3 and TRBJ2-5; 13 nucleotides match TRBD2. The length of the CDR3 is 15 residues. V shed 5 bases, J shed 4 bases, and the junction held 4 bases outside the gene matches. Per the germline V gene, CDR1 is SGHTA and CDR2 is FQGTGA.

This clone was picked up one time. DNA for the CDR3: TGTGCCAGCAGCTTAGTCCGGGCCCGAGGGAACAATGAGCAGTTCTTC. Translation gives CASSLVRARGNNEQFF. The V gene is TRBV7-2, the J gene TRBJ2-1; the D gene is possibly TRBD2 (5 bases). Trimming took off 1 base at V and 5 bases at J, with 15 bases between the two ends. The germline V gene encodes CDR1 SGHTA and CDR2 FQGNSA. This CDR3 region has 16 residues.

The rearrangement joins TRBV27 to TRBJ2-1; TRBD2 aligns across 7 bases. The germline gives CDR1 MNHEY, CDR2 SMNVEV (reference sequence). The CDR3 length is 14 residues. J was trimmed by 2 bases and V by 9 bases; bases with no gene match: 7. CDR3: CASGGGATYNEQFF. The CDR3 DNA reads as TGTGCCAGTGGGGGGGGTGCCACCTACAATGAGCAGTTCTTC.

The chain links TRBV9 to TRBJ1-1; the D gene is possibly TRBD1 (6 bases). The germline gives CDR1 SGDLS, CDR2 YYNGEE. Trimming removed 4 bases from V and 8 bases from J, with 18 bases in between. This CDR3 comprises 14 residues. The CDR3 loop is CASSPQYGTPEAFF. The CDR3 nucleotides read TGTGCCAGCAGCCCACAATATGGGACACCAGAAGCTTTCTTT.

As concerns this clone: In the same sample, other DNA sequences code for this CDR3. CDR3: CASSLTGGDQPQHF. The CDR3 DNA is TGTGCCAGCAGCTTGACAGGGGGGGATCAGCCCCAGCATTTT. The rearrangement links TRBV7-9 to TRBJ1-5; 9 nucleotides match TRBD1. Per the germline V gene, CDR1 is SEHNR and CDR2 is FQNEAQ (reference sequence). The CDR3 has 14 amino acids. V gave up 3 bases and J gave up 5 bases; unmatched junction bases: 2. Full variable domain (rest looked up from reference TRBV7-9 and TRBJ1-5): DTGVSQNPRHKITKRGQNVTFRCDPISEHNRLYWYRQTLGQGPEFLTYFQNEAQLEKSRLLSDRFSAERPKGSFSTLEIQRTEQGDSAMYLCASSLTGGDQPQHFGDGTRLSIL.

The rearrangement uses TRBV4-2 and TRBJ1-5, with D possibly matching TRBD1 (6 bases). The V and J ends lost 0 bases and 7 bases respectively, with 13 bases between them. Germline loops: CDR1 LGHNA, CDR2 YNFKEQ. The CDR3 runs to 15 residues. The CDR3 protein is CASSQDVRGGQPQHF. For the CDR3, the DNA is TGTGCCAGCAGCCAAGATGTCAGGGGTGGCCAGCCCCAGCATTTT.

The chain uses TRBV11-2 and TRBJ2-2; TRBD2 agrees at 9 bases. The CDR3 has 17 amino acids. Germline V gene lookup returns CDR1 SGHAT and CDR2 FQNNGV. J lost 5 bases, V lost 3 bases, and 10 bases had no gene match. The CDR3 DNA follows: TGTGCCAGCAGCTTTAGTACGGCGGGAGGGCGAACCGGGGAGCTGTTTTTT. Encoded protein: CASSFSTAGGRTGELFF.

This clone was seen only once. The CDR3 sequence is CASSEGGSTDTQYF. In DNA form, the CDR3 reads TGTGCCAGCAGTGAGGGCGGGAGCACAGATACGCAGTATTTT. V gene TRBV2 combines with J gene TRBJ2-3, with a weak D call TRBD2 (5 bases). The CDR3 spans 14 residues. V dropped 3 bases and J dropped 0 bases, with 7 bases sitting between them. Per the germline V gene, CDR1 is SNHLY and CDR2 is FYNNEI.

The rearrangement links TRBV27 to TRBJ2-7; a weak D match, TRBD2 (6 bases). Trimming took off 1 base at V and 10 bases at J, with 11 bases between the two ends. The CDR3 contains 12 residues. Germline V lookup: CDR1 MNHEY, CDR2 SMNVEV (reference sequence). The DNA of the CDR3 is TGTGCCAGCAGTTTATTTGGCGGGGTCCAGTACTTC. It encodes CASSLFGGVQYF.

This clone appeared once. The CDR3 spells CASLGEGNTGELFF. DNA for the CDR3: TGTGCCAGCCTAGGGGAGGGGAACACCGGGGAGCTGTTTTTT. The rearrangement joins TRBV7-9 to TRBJ2-2, with 7 bases aligning to TRBD2. This CDR3 is built from 14 residues. In germline, CDR1 is SEHNR, CDR2 FQNEAQ (reference sequence). The trim removed 8 bases at V and 1 base at J, leaving 4 bases unmatched. Filled out from reference TRBV7-9 and TRBJ2-2, the complete variable domain reads DTGVSQNPRHKITKRGQNVTFRCDPISEHNRLYWYRQTLGQGPEFLTYFQNEAQLEKSRLLSDRFSAERPKGSFSTLEIQRTEQGDSAMYLCASLGEGNTGELFFGEGSRLTVL.

V usage is TRBV28 and J usage is TRBJ1-3, with D hard to call. Between the trimmed V and J ends, which lost 6 bases and 0 bases, there was a span of 21 bases. CDR3 size: 18 residues. Per germline, CDR1 MDHEN and CDR2 SYDVKM. The CDR3 sequence: CASRQSLNRPSSGNTIYF. Here the CDR3 DNA reads TGTGCCAGCAGACAATCGCTGAACCGCCCAAGCTCTGGAAACACCATATATTTT.

The chain links TRBV28 to TRBJ1-2; the D gene is possibly TRBD1 (5 bases). The CDR3 consists of 15 residues. Germline V gives CDR1 MDHEN, CDR2 SYDVKM. Deletions cut 6 bases from V and 3 bases from J, with 17 bases between. The CDR3 reads CASRASLGGDYGYTF. For the CDR3, the DNA is TGTGCCAGCAGAGCCTCCCTCGGGGGGGACTATGGCTACACCTTC.

J is TRBJ1-6 and V is TRBV18; TRBD1 agrees at 12 bases. The CDR3 length is 15 residues. Germline assignment: CDR1 KGHSH and CDR2 LQKENI. V lost 6 bases to trimming and J lost 7 bases; unmatched junction nucleotides: 4. The CDR3, as DNA: TGTGCCAGCTCGGGACAGGGGGCGGTAAATTCACCCCTCCACTTT. Translated: CASSGQGAVNSPLHF.

This sequence joins TRBV5-6 and TRBJ1-4; D gene unclear. V was pared by 3 bases and J by 8 bases, with 14 bases between. Germline V gives CDR1 SGHDT, CDR2 YYEEEE. This CDR3 has 14 residues. CDR3 bases: TGTGCCAGCAGCTCCGAGGGCAAGTGGGAAAAACTGTTTTTT. Protein: CASSSEGKWEKLFF.

This chain uses TRBV12-3 or TRBV12-4 with TRBJ1-5; TRBD1 agrees at 7 bases. Trimming took 7 bases from V and 5 from J; bases not matched to a gene: 5. CDR3 length: 13 amino acids. Here the CDR3 reads CASMRQGDQPQHF. The CDR3 DNA sequence: TGTGCCAGCATGAGACAGGGCGATCAGCCCCAGCATTTT.

The chain joins TRBV7-2 to TRBJ2-1, with D unresolved. V was pared by 1 base and J by 6 bases, with 7 bases between. Germline CDR1 is SGHTA and CDR2 is FQGNSA. CDR3 length: 13 amino acids. The CDR3 is CASSLVSSNEQFF. The CDR3 DNA follows: TGTGCCAGCAGCTTAGTCTCGTCCAATGAGCAGTTCTTC. Full variable domain (remainder filled in from reference TRBV7-2 and TRBJ2-1): GAGVSQSPSNKVTEKGKDVELRCDPISGHTALYWYRQSLGQGLEFLIYFQGNSAPDKSGLPSDRFSAERTGGSVSTLTIQRTQQEDSAVYLCASSLVSSNEQFFGPGTRLTVL.

The chain couples TRBV14 to TRBJ2-1; weak D call: TRBD2 (6 bases). Germline V CDR1 and CDR2: SGHDN, FVKESK. This CDR3 region has 15 residues. With 1 base removed from V and 3 bases from J, the gap between germline ends came to 10 bases. CDR3 loop: CASSQVRRDYNEQFF. As DNA, the CDR3 is TGTGCCAGCAGCCAAGTCAGGCGGGACTACAATGAGCAGTTCTTC. The full variable domain, its missing parts supplied by reference TRBV14 and TRBJ2-1, is EAGVTQFPSHSVIEKGQTVTLRCDPISGHDNLYWYRRVMGKEIKFLLHFVKESKQDESGMPNNRFLAERTGGTYSTLKVQPAELEDSGVYFCASSQVRRDYNEQFFGPGTRLTVL.

The chain is built from TRBV29-1 and TRBJ2-6; possible D gene TRBD2, 5 bases. Germline V gene lookup returns CDR1 SQVTM and CDR2 ANQGSEA. V gave up 5 bases and J gave up 4 bases, with 9 bases separating them. The CDR3 has 13 residues. The CDR3: CSVRESGANVLTF. The CDR3 DNA is TGCAGCGTTAGGGAGTCGGGGGCCAACGTCCTGACTTTC.

The genes are TRBV27 and TRBJ2-1, with D possibly TRBD2 on 6 matching bases. The CDR3 extends over 13 amino acids. Germline CDR1 MNHEY, CDR2 SMNVEV (reference sequence). Trimming removed 2 bases at V and 7 bases at J, with 9 bases between. In DNA form, the CDR3 reads TGTGCCAGCAGTTTAGGGACTCAAAATGAGCAGTTCTTC. Its translation is CASSLGTQNEQFF.

This clone has just one count. The gene calls are TRBV28 and TRBJ1-1, with D perhaps TRBD1 (5 bases). V gave up 3 bases and J gave up 5 bases, with 19 bases separating them. The CDR3 covers 16 residues. Germline-derived CDR1 and CDR2 are MDHEN and SYDVKM. The CDR3 coding sequence is TGTGCCAGCAGTTTTTTCGGTCGAGCGGGGGAAACTGAAGCTTTCTTT. This encodes CASSFFGRAGETEAFF.

The J gene is TRBJ1-1, the V gene TRBV11-1; D gene ambiguous. CDR1 and CDR2 from the germline V gene are SGHAT and FQDESV (reference sequence). With 2 bases removed from V and 0 bases from J, the gap between germline ends came to 4 bases. CDR3 size: 13 residues. The CDR3 is CASSLQVNTEAFF. CDR3 nucleotides: TGTGCCAGCAGCTTACAGGTGAACACTGAAGCTTTCTTT.

The chain links TRBV19 to TRBJ1-1; TRBD1 is a possible D gene (6 bases). The V end was cut by 3 bases, the J end by 5 bases, with 13 bases between. The CDR3 is made up of 14 amino acids. CDR1 is LNHDA, CDR2 SQIVND, per germline (reference sequence). DNA for the CDR3: TGTGCCAGTAGTATTACAGGGCTAAAGACTGAAGCTTTCTTT. As protein: CASSITGLKTEAFF.

V gene TRBV2 combines with J gene TRBJ2-2; D is unclear. CDR1 and CDR2 (germline): SNHLY, FYNNEI. The V end lost 6 bases, the J end lost 2 bases, and 28 bases lay between the germline ends. The CDR3 covers 20 residues. In nucleotides, the CDR3 is TGTGCCAGCAGCACCCCTTTTGGGCCAAATCCTACAGACAACACCGGGGAGCTGTTTTTT. Translated, it gives CASSTPFGPNPTDNTGELFF.

The chain carries TRBV2 and TRBJ1-1; no firm D call. The V gene's germline CDR1 is SNHLY and CDR2 FYNNEI. This CDR3 has 13 residues. With 7 bases removed from V and 4 bases from J, the gap between germline ends came to 13 bases. CDR3 coding DNA: TGTGCCAGCATTAAGACTTTGAGCACTGAAGCTTTCTTT. This gives the protein CASIKTLSTEAFF.

The chain recombines TRBV6-2 or TRBV6-3 with TRBJ1-5; the D gene is possibly TRBD1 (5 bases). Trimming cost V 5 bases and J 7 bases, with 12 bases left between them. The length of the CDR3 is 13 residues. Germline CDR1 and CDR2: MNHEY and SVGEGT. The CDR3 DNA sequence: TGTGCCAGCAGTCCCGATAACAGGCAGCCCCAGCATTTT. It codes for CASSPDNRQPQHF.

V is TRBV28 and J is TRBJ1-5, with 7 bases lining up with TRBD1. CDR1 MDHEN and CDR2 SYDVKM come from the germline V gene. J was trimmed by 3 bases and V by 6 bases; bases with no gene match: 11. The CDR3 spans 16 residues. CDR3 bases: TGTGCCAGCAGCCTAATCCTCAGGGGGATCAATCAGCCCCAGCATTTT. It translates to CASSLILRGINQPQHF.

V is TRBV28 and J is TRBJ1-5, with D possibly matching TRBD1 (5 bases). The CDR3 consists of 14 residues. The V gene lost 1 base and the J gene lost 7 bases, with 11 bases spanning the gap. In germline, CDR1 is MDHEN, CDR2 SYDVKM. Here the CDR3 reads CASSLFAGHQPQHF. In nucleotides, the CDR3 is TGTGCCAGCAGTTTATTCGCAGGGCACCAGCCCCAGCATTTT.

The chain recombines TRBV27 with TRBJ2-3; the D gene is possibly TRBD2 (5 bases). The CDR3 consists of 12 residues. V lost 8 bases, J lost 0 bases, and 6 bases lay in between. The germline V gene encodes CDR1 MNHEY and CDR2 SMNVEV (reference sequence). DNA for the CDR3: TGTGCCAGCTGGACTAGCACAGATACGCAGTATTTT. Its translation is CASWTSTDTQYF.